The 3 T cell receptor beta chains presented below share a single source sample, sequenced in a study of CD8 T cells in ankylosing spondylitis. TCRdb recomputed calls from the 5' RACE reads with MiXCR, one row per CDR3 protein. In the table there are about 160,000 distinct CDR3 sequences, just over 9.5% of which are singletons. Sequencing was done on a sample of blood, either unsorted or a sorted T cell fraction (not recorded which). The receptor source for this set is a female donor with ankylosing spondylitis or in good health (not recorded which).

The CDR3 loop reads CASSIGTRETPAQYF. DNA of the CDR3: TGCGCCAGCAGTATCGGGACTAGGGAAACTCCGGCGCAGTATTTT. This chain links TRBV4-3 with TRBJ2-3; 8 nucleotides agree with TRBD2. The CDR3 contains 15 residues. V gave up 6 bases and J gave up 10 bases; unmatched junction bases: 15. From germline, CDR1 is LGHNA and CDR2 YSLEER.

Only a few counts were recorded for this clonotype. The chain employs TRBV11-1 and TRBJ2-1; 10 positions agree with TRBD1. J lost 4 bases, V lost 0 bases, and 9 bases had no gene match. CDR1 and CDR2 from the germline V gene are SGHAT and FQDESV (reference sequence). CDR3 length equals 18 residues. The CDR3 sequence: CASSLASGWDRGYNEQFF. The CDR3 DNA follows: TGTGCCAGCAGCTTAGCTAGTGGATGGGACAGGGGATACAATGAGCAGTTCTTC. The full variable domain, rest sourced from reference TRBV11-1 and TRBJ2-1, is EAEVAQSPRYKITEKSQAVAFWCDPISGHATLYWYRQILGQGPELLVQFQDESVVDDSQLPKDRFSAERLKGVDSTLKIQPAELGDSAMYLCASSLASGWDRGYNEQFFGPGTRLTVL.

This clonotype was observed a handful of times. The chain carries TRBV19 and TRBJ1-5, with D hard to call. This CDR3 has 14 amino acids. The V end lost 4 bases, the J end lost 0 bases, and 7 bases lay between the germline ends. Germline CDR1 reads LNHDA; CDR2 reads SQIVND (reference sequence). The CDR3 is CASSTTNSNQPQHF. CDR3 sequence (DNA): TGTGCCAGTAGTACGACAAATAGCAATCAGCCCCAGCATTTT.